This T cell receptor beta chain comes out of a study of T-cell reconstitution after alpha-beta-depleted transplantation in children. Using unique molecular identifiers, the investigators prepared the TCRbeta library. TCRdb reprocessed the PCR reads via MiXCR and lists one record per CDR3 protein. The sample includes roughly 500,000 distinct CDR3 sequences, approximately 16% of them seen just once. This receptor was taken from a human donor who donated a stem cell graft to a child with acute lymphoblastic leukemia. The starting material was PBMCs from the stem cell graft donor, obtained from the stem cell graft.

For the CDR3, the DNA is TGTGCCACCAGTGATTTCGGACAGGGTGGCTCCGGCTATGAGCAGTTCTTC. Protein sequence: CATSDFGQGGSGYEQFF. The V gene is TRBV24-1, the J gene TRBJ2-1, with 8 bases fitting TRBD1. With 1 base clipped from V and 8 bases from J, the junction kept 12 bases outside the gene matches. In germline, CDR1 is KGHDR, CDR2 SFDVKD. The CDR3 is made up of 17 amino acids.